The rows below give T cell receptor beta chains drawn from one sample of a study of response to subunit inactivated influenza vaccine. One entry per CDR3 protein results from TCRdb running MiXCR on the RT-PCR reads. The data contain hundreds of thousands of distinct CDR3 sequences, 15% to 19% of them singletons. This sample comprised PBMCs from blood, obtained roughly 13 days after vaccination. The receptors originated from a man in his fifties who received an inactivated influenza vaccine. The CDR3 runs from the conserved cysteine through the conserved F or W. A D gene is named only where the DNA matches it firmly. Not every row has a clone size; where given, it reads once, few, many or a size class.

CDR3nt: TGCGCCAGCAGCTTCCGATCGGGATACAATGAGCAGTTCTTC
CDR3aa: CASSFRSGYNEQFF
abundance: .
j_gene: TRBJ2-1
v_gene: TRBV5-1
d_gene: .

CDR3nt: TGTGCCAGCAGCCCCAGGTTAGGCGGGGCCAACGTCCTGACTTTC
CDR3aa: CASSPRLGGANVLTF
abundance: .
j_gene: TRBJ2-6
v_gene: TRBV5-4
d_gene: .

CDR3nt: TGTGCCAGCAGTTACTCGTATGGTGAGCAGTTCTTC
CDR3aa: CASSYSYGEQFF
abundance: few
j_gene: TRBJ2-1
v_gene: TRBV6-2/TRBV6-3
d_gene: .

CDR3nt: TGCAGCGTTGGAAGTAGGTCCACTGAAGCTTTCTTT
CDR3aa: CSVGSRSTEAFF
abundance: few
j_gene: TRBJ1-1
v_gene: TRBV29-1
d_gene: .

CDR3nt: TGTGCCAGCAGCCCATATCCCGGGACAGGGGATAAGAATTCGAGGGGCTACACCTTC
CDR3aa: CASSPYPGTGDKNSRGYTF
abundance: few
j_gene: TRBJ1-2
v_gene: TRBV6-2/TRBV6-3
d_gene: TRBD1

CDR3nt: TGTGCCAGCAGCCGAATGGACAAAAATGAGCAGTTCTTC
CDR3aa: CASSRMDKNEQFF
abundance: few
j_gene: TRBJ2-1
v_gene: TRBV3-1
d_gene: .

CDR3nt: TGTGCCAGCAGCTTCAGACTAGCGGGAGTTAATGAGCAGTTCTTC
CDR3aa: CASSFRLAGVNEQFF
abundance: few
j_gene: TRBJ2-1
v_gene: TRBV11-3
d_gene: TRBD2

CDR3nt: TGTGCCAGCAGCTTAATAGCGGGCAATGAGCAGTTCTTC
CDR3aa: CASSLIAGNEQFF
abundance: few
j_gene: TRBJ2-1
v_gene: TRBV7-9
d_gene: TRBD2

CDR3nt: TGTGCCAGCAGTTGGAATCAATACGAGCAGTACTTC
CDR3aa: CASSWNQYEQYF
abundance: .
j_gene: TRBJ2-7
v_gene: TRBV6-2/TRBV6-3
d_gene: .

CDR3nt: TGTGCCAGCAGTTTTAGCGGACAGGTACCCTACGAGCAGTACTTC
CDR3aa: CASSFSGQVPYEQYF
abundance: .
j_gene: TRBJ2-7
v_gene: TRBV28
d_gene: .

CDR3nt: TGTGCCAGCAGCTGGAATAGCGGAGACTACTACGAGCAGTACTTC
CDR3aa: CASSWNSGDYYEQYF
abundance: .
j_gene: TRBJ2-7
v_gene: TRBV5-5
d_gene: .

CDR3nt: TGTGCCACCAGCAATCGTCAGGGGTACAATGAGCAGTTCTTC
CDR3aa: CATSNRQGYNEQFF
abundance: .
j_gene: TRBJ2-1
v_gene: TRBV15
d_gene: .

CDR3nt: TGTGCCAGCAGCTTGCTGGCGACTAGCGGATTCTACAATGAGCAGTTCTTC
CDR3aa: CASSLLATSGFYNEQFF
abundance: .
j_gene: TRBJ2-1
v_gene: TRBV5-5
d_gene: TRBD2

CDR3nt: TGTGCCAGCTCACACACCATAGCCGACGGAGTTAGCAATCAGCCCCAGCATTTT
CDR3aa: CASSHTIADGVSNQPQHF
abundance: few
j_gene: TRBJ1-5
v_gene: TRBV18
d_gene: .

CDR3nt: TGCAGCGGGTCAGTAGGAGGGAACACCGGGGAGCTGTTTTTT
CDR3aa: CSGSVGGNTGELFF
abundance: many
j_gene: TRBJ2-2
v_gene: TRBV29-1
d_gene: .

CDR3nt: TGCAGCGTAGCCGGACAGGGGACCGGGGAGCTGTTTTTT
CDR3aa: CSVAGQGTGELFF
abundance: few
j_gene: TRBJ2-2
v_gene: TRBV29-1
d_gene: TRBD1

CDR3nt: TGTGCCACCAGCAGTGGGACAGGGTTAGGCGAAAAACTGTTTTTT
CDR3aa: CATSSGTGLGEKLFF
abundance: few
j_gene: TRBJ1-4
v_gene: TRBV15
d_gene: TRBD1